This T cell receptor (beta chain) originates from a study of T cell repertoires in cytomegalovirus infection. Background on the study: Through public TCR beta signatures, both CMV infection and matching HLA type were indicated. General study points: HLA-C-restricted CMV clonotypes gave the most frequent clonotype in two of eight donors. People with CMV and the relevant HLA were identified by cumulative public TCR beta family frequency.

TCRdb passed the reads through MiXCR, listing each CDR3 protein once. The sample has about 190,000 distinct CDR3 sequences, over 25% seen once. For this clonotype: As yet, its antigen is unknown.

Source material: PBMCs. This receptor was identified in a human donor in good health (CMV status not recorded). Some clones in this sample may be carry-over from other donors' samples.

In DNA, the CDR3 is TGTGCCAGCAGTGAAGCGGGGCGACTTAAAAATTCACCCCTCCACTTT. Amino acid sequence: CASSEAGRLKNSPLHF. The V call is TRBV2, the J call TRBJ1-6; D may be TRBD1 (5 bases). The CDR3 consists of 16 residues. Germline CDR1 and CDR2: SNHLY and FYNNEI. The V gene lost 0 bases and the J gene lost 7 bases, with 13 bases spanning the gap. The whole variable domain, remainder taken from reference TRBV2 and TRBJ1-6, is EPEVTQTPSHQVTQMGQEVILRCVPISNHLYFYWYRQILGQKVEFLVSFYNNEISEKSEIFDDQFSVERPDGSNFTLKIRSTKLEDSAMYFCASSEAGRLKNSPLHFGNGTRLTVT.